A selection of T cell receptor beta chains follows, all from one sample in a study of cytotoxic CD8 clonotypes in ibrutinib-treated CLL. Sequenced by immunoSEQ multiplex PCR; TCRdb stores in-frame clones only, minus some. This sample has around 250,000 clones, with 70% found just once. The specimen comprised PBMCs, sampled after 24 months of ibrutinib treatment. The receptor source for this set is a human donor with chronic lymphocytic leukemia. CDR3s include the opening cysteine and the closing phenylalanine or tryptophan. A D gene is named only where the DNA matches it firmly. Clone size is not always given. Where it is, it says once, few, many or a class for expanded clones.

V gene	J gene	CDR3 length	clone size	D gene	CDR3 DNA	CDR3 protein
TRBV7-3	TRBJ2-2	14	-	-	TGTGCCAGCAGTAAGTGGGGTTCCACCGGGGAGCTGTTTTTT	CASSKWGSTGELFF
TRBV14	TRBJ1-4	15	-	-	TGTGCCAGCAGCCCAACCCGTCAACTTAATGAAAAACTGTTTTTT	CASSPTRQLNEKLFF
TRBV28	TRBJ1-4	15	-	TRBD1	TGTGCCAGCAGTTCCGGGACAGTCCTTAATGAAAAACTGTTTTTT	CASSSGTVLNEKLFF
TRBV4-2	TRBJ2-5	15	few	TRBD2	TGTGCCAGCAGCCCGACTAGCGCACAACAAGAGACCCAGTACTTC	CASSPTSAQQETQYF
TRBV4-1	TRBJ2-1	16	-	TRBD2	TGCGCCAGCAGCCAAGAGGGACTAGCGGGAGATGCTGAGCAGTTCTTC	CASSQEGLAGDAEQFF
TRBV27	TRBJ2-1	13	-	-	TGTGCCAGCAGAGAGTCAGGACACAATGAGCAGTTCTTC	CASRESGHNEQFF
TRBV4-1	TRBJ2-7	19	-	-	TGCGCCAGCAGCCAATCCTATGGGTTTGCTAGGAAACCCGCCTACGAGCAGTACTTC	CASSQSYGFARKPAYEQYF
TRBV6-5	TRBJ2-1	14	-	TRBD1	TGTGCCAGCAGTTTTGGGACAGGGGGCCGGGAGCAGTTCTTC	CASSFGTGGREQFF
TRBV6-5	TRBJ2-2	13	few	-	TGTGCCAGCAGTTACTCGCGCGGCGGGGAGCTGTTTTTT	CASSYSRGGELFF
TRBV27	TRBJ1-5	13	-	-	TGTGCCAGCAGTAATACAGCCAATCAGCCCCAGCATTTT	CASSNTANQPQHF
TRBV6-1	TRBJ2-6	15	-	-	TGTGCCAGCAGCAGGGGGGCCGCTGGGGCCAACGTCCTGACTTTC	CASSRGAAGANVLTF
TRBV28	TRBJ2-5	17	-	TRBD1	TGTGCCAGCAGTTTAGCCCTACCGGGACAGGGGGCGGGTACCCAGTACTTC	CASSLALPGQGAGTQYF
TRBV18	TRBJ1-1	12	-	-	TGTGCCAGCTCAGGGAGAAACGCTGAAGCTTTCTTT	CASSGRNAEAFF
TRBV6-5	TRBJ2-1	15	-	TRBD2	TGTGCCAGCAGAAGGTTGACTAGCGGGAGGGATGAGCAGTTCTTC	CASRRLTSGRDEQFF
TRBV6-5	TRBJ1-3	15	-	-	TGTGCCAGCAGTTTAGACAGGCGGGGAGGAAACACCATATATTTT	CASSLDRRGGNTIYF
TRBV28	TRBJ1-2	14	-	TRBD1	TGTGCCAGCAGTTCCTCCGGGACAGGGGACGGCTACACCTTC	CASSSSGTGDGYTF
TRBV6-6	TRBJ1-1	12	-	-	TGTGCCAGCAGTTCCTGGAACACTGAAGCTTTCTTT	CASSSWNTEAFF
TRBV11-3	TRBJ2-7	15	-	-	TGTGCCAGCAGCTCCCCGAGGGAGCCGGGGGAAGAGCAGTACTTC	CASSSPREPGEEQYF